This is a list of T cell receptor beta chains from one sample in a study of blood T cell repertoires in COVID-19. The table came from immunoSEQ multiplex PCR; TCRdb's copy has only in-frame clones and leaves some out. Of approximately 260,000 clones in the sample, around 81% were seen once. Sequencing was done on a sample of PBMCs or T cells enriched from blood (not recorded which). The receptors derive from a man aged 50 or older who had recovered from COVID-19. Both conserved end residues are part of each CDR3. A D gene is named only where the DNA matches it firmly. A row's size may be missing; if present it is once, few, many or a size class.

d_gene	abundance	j_gene	v_gene	CDR3aa	CDR3nt
TRBD2	few	TRBJ2-2	TRBV5-5	CASTGGALSTGELFF	TGTGCCAGCACGGGGGGGGCGCTGAGCACCGGGGAGCTGTTTTTT
.	.	TRBJ2-3	TRBV7-2	CASSLAQGGGAGTQYF	TGTGCCAGCAGCTTAGCCCAGGGCGGAGGGGCGGGTACGCAGTATTTT
TRBD1	.	TRBJ2-3	TRBV29-1	CSVGDRAAADTQYF	TGCAGCGTTGGGGACAGGGCGGCTGCAGATACGCAGTATTTT
TRBD2	.	TRBJ2-2	TRBV18	CASSPLTSGRFTGELFF	TGTGCCAGCTCACCTCTGACTAGCGGGCGTTTCACCGGGGAGCTGTTTTTT
.	.	TRBJ1-3	TRBV6-9	CASSSGVGNTIYF	TGTGCCAGCAGTTCAGGGGTAGGAAACACCATATATTTT
.	.	TRBJ1-1	TRBV27	CASSFLGTFTEAFF	TGTGCCAGCAGTTTCTTGGGGACATTCACTGAAGCTTTCTTT
TRBD2	few	TRBJ2-1	TRBV11-3	CASSSTSFYNEQFF	TGTGCCAGCAGCTCGACTAGCTTTTACAATGAGCAGTTCTTC
TRBD1	once	TRBJ1-5	TRBV27	CASSSPGQGSRGNQPQHF	TGTGCCAGCAGTTCCCCGGGACAGGGAAGTAGGGGCAATCAGCCCCAGCATTTT
.	.	TRBJ1-6	TRBV10-1	CASSRTGDSPLHF	TGCGCCAGCAGCCGGACGGGGGATTCACCCCTCCACTTT
.	.	TRBJ1-4	TRBV21-1	CASRTGTVHLRKLFF	TGTGCCAGCAGAACCGGGACTGTTCATTTACGAAAACTGTTTTTT
.	once	TRBJ1-2	TRBV4-2	CASSQDPAGVNYGYTF	TGTGCCAGCAGCCAAGATCCGGCAGGGGTTAACTATGGCTACACCTTC
TRBD1	.	TRBJ1-4	TRBV12-5	CASGLAPGQFNEKLFF	TGTGCTAGTGGTTTGGCCCCGGGACAGTTTAATGAAAAACTGTTTTTT
TRBD2	.	TRBJ2-5	TRBV11-2	CASSFQSGVLQETQYF	TGTGCCAGCAGCTTTCAAAGCGGGGTACTCCAAGAGACCCAGTACTTC
TRBD2	.	TRBJ2-7	TRBV2	CASSESGGLYEQYF	TGTGCCAGCAGTGAAAGCGGGGGCCTTTACGAGCAGTACTTC
.	.	TRBJ2-7	TRBV7-9	CASSADFPYEQYF	TGTGCCAGCAGCGCAGACTTCCCCTACGAGCAGTACTTC
TRBD2	.	TRBJ2-5	TRBV11-2	CASSLGGLAATQYF	TGTGCCAGCAGCTTAGGGGGACTAGCAGCGACCCAGTACTTC
TRBD2	once	TRBJ2-3	TRBV6-1	CASSEGLADTDTQYF	TGTGCCAGCAGTGAAGGGCTAGCGGACACAGATACGCAGTATTTT
.	.	TRBJ2-7	TRBV2	CASTGDKTYEQYF	TGTGCCAGCACAGGGGACAAAACCTACGAGCAGTACTTC
TRBD1	.	TRBJ2-1	TRBV19	CASSDLTGGGYNEQFF	TGTGCCAGTAGTGACCTCACAGGGGGTGGGTACAATGAGCAGTTCTTC
.	few	TRBJ2-7	TRBV12-5	CASGLGHSYEQYF	TGTGCTAGTGGTCTGGGACACTCCTACGAGCAGTACTTC
TRBD2	.	TRBJ2-7	TRBV27	CASSFEREAPEQYF	TGTGCCAGCAGTTTTGAGCGGGAAGCCCCCGAGCAGTACTTC
.	.	TRBJ2-7	TRBV5-1	CASSLVGTEGEQYF	TGCGCCAGCAGCTTGGTAGGTACAGAGGGCGAGCAGTACTTC
.	few	TRBJ1-4	TRBV10-3	CAISEFSYNEKLFF	TGTGCCATCAGTGAGTTCTCGTATAATGAAAAACTGTTTTTT
.	.	TRBJ2-7	TRBV19	CASSISAGEQYF	TGTGCCAGTAGTATTAGCGCGGGCGAGCAGTACTTC
.	.	TRBJ1-2	TRBV5-8	CASSLVAGRSNYGYTF	TGTGCCAGCAGCTTGGTGGCAGGTCGATCGAACTATGGCTACACCTTC
TRBD2	.	TRBJ2-3	TRBV7-3	CASSLMAGDSDTQYF	TGTGCCAGCAGCTTAATGGCGGGAGACTCAGATACGCAGTATTTT
.	.	TRBJ2-1	TRBV2	CASSVPPRDEQFF	TGTGCCAGCAGTGTCCCCCCGAGGGATGAGCAGTTCTTC
TRBD2	.	TRBJ2-5	TRBV7-2	CASRPGLGIGETQYF	TGTGCCAGCAGGCCGGGACTAGGTATTGGAGAGACCCAGTACTTC